A single sample gave rise to the 28 T cell receptor beta chains below, sequenced in a study of graft-versus-host responses after intestinal transplantation (dated by TCRdb to about 2021). Preparation of the library involved the immunoSEQ multiplex PCR assay. TCRdb carries this immuneACCESS record with in-frame sequences only. Its versions omit some clonotypes, under half of them owing to an unresolved V gene in the studies checked, with the rest unexplained. In this sample the table shows about 8,400 clones, less than 85% of which occur a single time. The ten biggest clones cover approximately 33% of the sample. Intraepithelial and lamina propria lymphocytes were isolated from graft specimens using dithiothreitol, EDTA incubations and collagenase D digestion. Sequencing used ileum tissue, obtained about 70 weeks after intestinal transplant. Receptors were obtained from a human patient who received an intestinal transplant, so some T cells may come from the graft donor.

This clone counts as large. V usage is TRBV29-1 and J usage is TRBJ2-4; D possibly corresponds to TRBD1 (6 bases). V was trimmed by 7 bases and J by 0 bases, leaving 16 bases between them. CDR1 SQVTM and CDR2 ANQGSEA come from the germline V gene. The CDR3 is 15 amino acids. In DNA form, the CDR3 reads TGCAGCGATTGGACAGCGTTAATAGCCAAAAACATTCAGTACTTC. This translates into CSDWTALIAKNIQYF.

The chain carries TRBV21-1 and TRBJ1-5; TRBD1 is the table's D call and was not checked against the DNA. TRBV21-1 is tagged as a pseudogene. The CDR3 loop spans 14 amino acids. For the CDR3, the DNA is TGTGCCAGCAGCAAAGGACAGGCCAATCAGCCCCAGCATTTT. As protein: CASSKGQANQPQHF.

V is TRBV4-2 and J is TRBJ1-4; 8 bases map to TRBD1. The junction had 8 bases not matched to a gene; V was cut back by 0 bases and J by 8 bases. Germline V gene sequence: CDR1 LGHNA, CDR2 YNFKEQ. The CDR3 is made up of 16 amino acids. CDR3 nucleotides: TGTGCCAGCAGCCAAGAAAGCGGACAGGGAAGCGAAAAACTGTTTTTT. Encoded protein: CASSQESGQGSEKLFF.

This clone was observed a single time. V and J are TRBV2 and TRBJ2-1; D is possibly TRBD1 (5 bases). V was trimmed by 2 bases and J by 5 bases, leaving 7 bases between them. Germline assignment: CDR1 SNHLY and CDR2 FYNNEI. The CDR3 extends over 13 amino acids. The chain's CDR3 is CASSERQHNEQFF. The CDR3 DNA follows: TGTGCCAGCAGTGAACGACAGCACAATGAGCAGTTCTTC.

V is TRBV18 and J is TRBJ2-6; D call uncertain. Germline CDR1 and CDR2: KGHSH and LQKENI. CDR3 size: 14 residues. The V and J ends lost 8 bases and 1 base respectively, with 9 bases between them. CDR3 residues: CASAAYSGANVLTF. As DNA, the CDR3 is TGTGCCAGCGCCGCTTATTCTGGGGCCAACGTCCTGACTTTC.

The chain employs TRBV10-3 and TRBJ2-1, with TRBD2 as a possible D gene (6 bases). V was pared by 3 bases and J by 8 bases, with 20 bases between. CDR1 is ENHRY and CDR2 is SYGVKD in the germline V gene. CDR3 length: 16 residues. CDR3 coding DNA: TGTGCCATCAGTGACCCAACTATTCCCGGGGGTTATGAGCAGTTCTTC. Translation: CAISDPTIPGGYEQFF.

The rearrangement uses TRBV30 and TRBJ2-3; 11 bases map to TRBD1. J lost 4 bases, V lost 0 bases, and 3 bases had no gene match. The CDR3 is 15 amino acids. Per germline, CDR1 GTSNPN and CDR2 SVGIG (reference sequence). The CDR3 DNA reads TGTGCCTGGAGTGTACGGGGACAGGGGGCAGATACGCAGTATTTT. Protein sequence: CAWSVRGQGADTQYF.

This chain connects TRBV5-8 to TRBJ1-6, with D maybe TRBD1 (5 bases). The CDR3 runs 12 residues. Trimming removed 0 bases from V and 13 bases from J, with 8 bases in between. Germline V lookup: CDR1 SGHTS, CDR2 YDEGEE. CDR3 in DNA: TGTGCCAGCAGCTTGGGGGACGGTCCCCTCCACTTT. The encoded protein is CASSLGDGPLHF.

The chain joins TRBV6-6 to TRBJ2-7; 10 positions agree with TRBD1. J lost 7 bases, V lost 2 bases, and 5 bases had no gene match. The CDR3 is 14 amino acids. Germline V gives CDR1 MNHNY, CDR2 SVGAGI (reference sequence). CDR3 bases: TGTGCCAGCAGTTACGACAGGGGGCGACCAGAGCAGTACTTC. Translated: CASSYDRGRPEQYF.

The chain is built from TRBV30 and TRBJ1-5; weak D call: TRBD1 (6 bases). V lost 2 bases and J lost 5, with 16 bases in between. CDR1 is GTSNPN, CDR2 SVGIG, per germline (reference sequence). CDR3 size: 15 residues. CDR3 loop: CAWSSGHGGDQPQHF. CDR3 nucleotide sequence: TGTGCCTGGAGTTCGGGACACGGGGGAGATCAGCCCCAGCATTTT.

This clone was found a few times. The rearrangement joins TRBV7-2 to TRBJ2-7, with 8 bases that match TRBD1. There are 13 residues in the CDR3. V lost 2 bases, J lost 5 bases, and 2 bases stayed unmatched. Germline CDR1 and CDR2: SGHTA and FQGNSA. The CDR3 sequence: CASSLWTGNEQYF. Written as DNA, the CDR3 is TGTGCCAGCAGCTTATGGACAGGGAACGAGCAGTACTTC.

The J gene is TRBJ2-3, the V gene TRBV4-1, with D possibly matching TRBD2 (5 bases). The germline V gene encodes CDR1 MGHRA and CDR2 YSYEKL. The CDR3 is made up of 14 amino acids. Trimming removed 0 bases from V and 7 bases from J, with 11 bases in between. In DNA form, the CDR3 reads TGCGCCAGCAGCCAAGAGGAGGTAGCTTATACGCAGTATTTT. The encoded protein is CASSQEEVAYTQYF.

The rearrangement links TRBV14 to TRBJ2-4; tentative D call: TRBD2 (5 bases). Germline CDR1 is SGHDN and CDR2 is FVKESK. This CDR3 comprises 16 residues. The germline V and J ends were trimmed by 4 bases and 0 bases, with 13 bases remaining between them. The CDR3 bases are TGTGCCAGCAGCCCACTGAGCGGACTAGCCAAAAACATTCAGTACTTC. It translates to CASSPLSGLAKNIQYF.

This chain connects TRBV25-1 to TRBJ1-4; 9 bases are a match to TRBD1. The CDR3 length is 15 residues. Trimming removed 4 bases from V and 5 bases from J; junction bases left unmatched: 5. CDR1 is MGHDK, CDR2 SYGVNS, per germline. The CDR3 sequence is CASSGTGGGNEKLFF. The DNA of the CDR3 is TGTGCCAGCAGTGGTACAGGGGGCGGGAATGAAAAACTGTTTTTT.

This clone has more than one count but fewer than ten. This chain links TRBV7-2 with TRBJ2-7; 9 nucleotides align to TRBD2. V lost 5 bases to trimming and J lost 4 bases; unmatched junction nucleotides: 12. The CDR3 runs to 16 residues. Germline V gene data show CDR1 as SGHTA and CDR2 as FQGNSA. CDR3 DNA sequence: TGTGCCAGCAGCCATCAGGAGGCTAGCGGGACTTACGAGCAGTACTTC. This translates into CASSHQEASGTYEQYF. The variable domain in full, with the rest retrieved from reference TRBV7-2 and TRBJ2-7, is GAGVSQSPSNKVTEKGKDVELRCDPISGHTALYWYRQSLGQGLEFLIYFQGNSAPDKSGLPSDRFSAERTGGSVSTLTIQRTQQEDSAVYLCASSHQEASGTYEQYFGPGTRLTVT.

The V and J genes are TRBV4-2 and TRBJ2-7; 7 positions match TRBD2. The CDR3 totals 16 residues. Germline assignment: CDR1 LGHNA and CDR2 YNFKEQ. Germline trimming cut 0 bases from V and 3 bases from J; bases unmatched to any gene: 8. The chain's CDR3 is CASSQEVGDYDYEQYF. DNA for the CDR3: TGTGCCAGCAGCCAAGAGGTAGGGGACTATGACTACGAGCAGTACTTC.

The genes are TRBV6-4 and TRBJ2-2; tentatively, D is TRBD1 or TRBD2 (6 bases each). V lost 2 bases and J lost 4, with 8 bases in between. Germline V CDR1 and CDR2: MRHNA, SNTAGT. The CDR3 extends over 14 amino acids. The CDR3 nucleotides read TGTGCCAGCAGTGACAAGGGGGGCACCGGGGAGCTGTTTTTT. Its protein is CASSDKGGTGELFF.

V usage is TRBV6-6 and J usage is TRBJ2-7, with D unresolved. Germline V gene sequence: CDR1 MNHNY, CDR2 SVGAGI (reference sequence). V was cut by 8 bases and J by 4 bases, with 9 bases left in between. The CDR3 extends over 11 amino acids. This CDR3 reads CASVTVYEQYF. CDR3 in DNA: TGTGCCAGCGTTACGGTTTACGAGCAGTACTTC.

J is TRBJ2-5 and V is TRBV5-6, with D possibly TRBD2 on 5 matching bases. Trimming took 4 bases from V and 2 from J, leaving 15 bases between them. The CDR3 is 15 residues long. The germline gives CDR1 SGHDT, CDR2 YYEEEE. CDR3 nucleotide sequence: TGTGCCAGCAGCCAGATCGGAGGCAGGCAAGAGACCCAGTACTTC. Its translation is CASSQIGGRQETQYF.

This clone came up once. This sequence joins TRBV25-1 and TRBJ2-6; D call uncertain. Trimming took off 2 bases at V and 0 bases at J, with 11 bases between the two ends. CDR3 size: 17 residues. Looked up from germline, CDR1 is MGHDK and CDR2 is SYGVNS. The CDR3 sequence is CASSEDDADSGANVLTF. The CDR3 DNA is TGTGCCAGCAGTGAAGACGACGCCGACTCTGGGGCCAACGTCCTGACTTTC.

The rearrangement links TRBV28 to TRBJ2-5; D possibly corresponds to TRBD1 (6 bases). The CDR3 consists of 14 residues. Trimming pared 5 bases from V and 3 bases from J, leaving 13 bases between. Germline assignment: CDR1 MDHEN and CDR2 SYDVKM. CDR3: CASSPTGNEETQYF. The CDR3 DNA sequence: TGTGCCAGCAGTCCAACAGGGAACGAAGAGACCCAGTACTTC.

The chain is built from TRBV5-1 and TRBJ2-7, with TRBD1 matching 7 bases. Germline-derived CDR1 and CDR2 are SGHRS and YFSETQ. The CDR3 is made up of 14 amino acids. The trim removed 0 bases at V and 6 bases at J, leaving 6 bases unmatched. CDR3 sequence reads: CASSLGQGGAEQYF. The DNA of the CDR3 is TGCGCCAGCAGCTTGGGACAGGGTGGAGCCGAGCAGTACTTC.

This clone was observed a single time. This chain connects TRBV6-5 to TRBJ1-2; D might be TRBD1 (5 bases). V lost 8 bases to trimming and J lost 4 bases, with 8 bases between them. The CDR3 length is 11 residues. Germline V lookup: CDR1 MNHEY, CDR2 SVGAGI. The CDR3: CASSQGYGYTF. CDR3 nucleotides: TGTGCCAGCTCTCAGGGCTATGGCTACACCTTC.

This chain links TRBV13 with TRBJ2-6; possibly TRBD1 or TRBD2 for D (5 bases each). The CDR3 is made up of 17 amino acids. The germline V gene has CDR1 PRHDT and CDR2 FYEKMQ (reference sequence). Trimming removed 3 bases at V and 2 bases at J, with 14 bases between. The DNA for the CDR3 is TGTGCCAGCAGCTTGGGGACCCCAGGCCCTGGGGCCAACGTCCTGACTTTC. Encoded protein: CASSLGTPGPGANVLTF.

The chain couples TRBV6-5 to TRBJ1-1; D not resolved. V lost 7 bases, J lost 4 bases, and 16 bases lay in between. The germline V gene has CDR1 MNHEY and CDR2 SVGAGI. CDR3 size: 14 residues. The CDR3 coding sequence is TGTGCCAGCACCAGGAGGGTTGGTGTCACTGAAGCTTTCTTT. This sequence encodes CASTRRVGVTEAFF.

Remarks on this clone: A read error is the likely source, as a far larger clone sits one nucleotide away. The chain links TRBV1 to TRBJ2-7; the table's D call of TRBD1 was not tested on the DNA. TRBV1 is tagged as a pseudogene. This CDR3 spans 14 amino acids. The CDR3 coding sequence is TGCACCAGCAGCCAAGGACAGGCAGGAGCTCTCCAATACTTC. It encodes CTSSQGQAGALQYF.

This clone was seen only a few times. V is TRBV5-6 and J is TRBJ2-5; D may be TRBD2 (5 bases). The CDR3 contains 15 residues. The V and J ends lost 4 bases and 3 bases respectively, with 16 bases between them. The germline CDR1 and CDR2 sequences are SGHDT and YYEEEE. The CDR3 region has the DNA TGTGCCAGCAGCCAAACCCCCCGGACTGAAGAGACCCAGTACTTC. Amino acid sequence: CASSQTPRTEETQYF.

The gene calls are TRBV18 and TRBJ2-7; tentatively, D is TRBD1 (6 bases). The V end was cut by 3 bases, the J end by 3 bases, with 9 bases between. In germline, CDR1 is KGHSH, CDR2 LQKENI. The CDR3 covers 13 residues. The CDR3 coding sequence is TGTGCCAGCTCACCTAGGACAGACTACGAGCAGTACTTC. Its translation is CASSPRTDYEQYF.